Sequencing of this TCR beta chain was carried out in a study of cytomegalovirus exposure and HLA in healthy donors. Whole-study context: Within the Caucasian-associated ancestry cluster were around four fifths of the approximately 390 genotyped donors.

The study, taken as a whole, reports: Later work associated fewer than 20,000 TCR beta sequences with HLA alleles at 0.05 false discovery rate.

From germline, CDR1 is SGDLS and CDR2 YYNGEE. The junction had 12 bases not matched to a gene; V was cut back by 4 bases and J by 7 bases. The CDR3 is made up of 16 amino acids. In the PCR, 60 Vbeta and 13 Jbeta primers were used. Sequencing used immunoSEQ multiplex PCR; TCRdb keeps in-frame clones, though not all of them. The repertoire table contains 55,000 to 65,000 clones. In regard to this clone: The antigen is undetermined.

J is TRBJ2-1 and V is TRBV9; 9 nucleotides align to TRBD2. The receptor comes from a woman aged 18-29 years in good health and CMV-seronegative. Sequences were obtained from PBMCs. CDR3 nucleotide sequence: TGTGCCAGCAGCAAAATTAGCGGGAGAGAAGGGAATGAGCAGTTCTTC. Translated: CASSKISGREGNEQFF.